The 27 T cell receptor beta chains listed next were all sequenced from one sample in a study of tumor-infiltrating lymphocytes in primary liver carcinoma. From roughly 20-30 mg of unsorted bulk tissue, DNA and RNA were co-extracted together. Priming with a constant-region primer yielded TCR beta cDNA from approximately 500 ng total RNA. Investigators got TCR beta libraries out of three nested multiplex PCR rounds, done with slightly modified ARM-PCR. With TRBV1-TRBV30 forward primers and a C-beta reverse primer, the first two PCR rounds were run for roughly 10 cycles each. TCRdb processed the multiplex PCR reads anew with MiXCR; each CDR3 protein has one entry. The data hold 150,000 to 200,000 distinct CDR3 sequences, with 85% observed a single time. Sequenced: tumor tissue from primary liver carcinoma. These receptors were obtained from a man in his forties or fifties with primary liver carcinoma and hepatitis B virus infection.

The chain recombines TRBV6-2 or TRBV6-3 with TRBJ2-5, with D perhaps being TRBD1 or TRBD2 (5 bases each). V was pared by 4 bases and J by 11 bases, with 32 bases between. Germline V gene data show CDR1 as MNHEY and CDR2 as SVGEGT. The CDR3 length is 18 residues. The CDR3 reads CASSSHPRDLMYQEIQYF. The DNA for the CDR3 is TGTGCCAGCAGTTCCCACCCTCGGGACCTCATGTACCAAGAGATTCAGTACTTC.

Note on this clonotype: One junction end disagrees with the germline gene, perhaps due to a read error. The chain recombines TRBV29-1 with TRBJ1-2; D is undetermined. The CDR3 runs 13 residues. The V gene's germline CDR1 is SQVTM and CDR2 ANQGSEA. CDR3 in amino acids: CSVAVGLVRGYIF. CDR3 bases: TGCAGCGTTGCCGTAGGGCTTGTTAGAGGCTACATCTTC.

This clonotype was observed a single time. Given the absence of the conserved phenylalanine or tryptophan at the CDR3 end, a read error is likely. The rearrangement uses TRBV11-3 and TRBJ2-7, with 9 bases that match TRBD1. Trimming cost V 11 bases and J 1 base; bases outside gene matches: 9. This CDR3 contains 14 residues. CDR1 SGHNT and CDR2 YENEEA come from the germline V gene. This chain's CDR3 is CAARQGVASYEQYY. The DNA of the CDR3 is TGTGCCGCTCGACAGGGGGTGGCTTCCTACGAGCAGTACTAC.

This chain joins TRBV4-1 and TRBJ2-7; D gene ambiguous. Germline CDR1 and CDR2: MGHRA and YSYEKL. V lost 2 bases, J lost 5 bases, and 13 bases lay in between. The CDR3 covers 14 residues. The CDR3, as DNA: TGCGCCAGCAGCCAAACGACCCCCGTTGACGAGCAGTACTTC. This gives the protein CASSQTTPVDEQYF.

This clonotype was seen a handful of times. Sequence at one end of the junction differs from germline and may be a read error. The chain recombines TRBV5-4 with TRBJ1-2; tentatively, D is TRBD1 (5 bases). From germline, CDR1 is SGHNT and CDR2 YYREEE (reference sequence). The CDR3 runs 14 residues. The CDR3 sequence is CASSSDISPSGYTF. The CDR3 DNA follows: TGTGCCAGCAGCTCGGACATTTCCCCTAGTGGCTACACGTTC.

Details on this clonotype: Likely a read error: the CDR3 ends without its conserved phenylalanine or tryptophan. The V and J genes are TRBV10-3 and TRBJ2-5; D perhaps matches TRBD2 (6 bases). Germline V gives CDR1 ENHRY, CDR2 SYGVKD. There are 12 residues in the CDR3. CDR3 sequence reads: CVISTSQETQYL. As DNA, the CDR3 is TGTGTCATCTCGACTAGCCAAGAGACCCAGTACTTA.

As to this clonotype: The junction differs from germline at one of its ends, possibly a read error. The V call is TRBV7-9, the J call TRBJ2-2, with 8 nucleotides matching TRBD2. Germline-derived CDR1 and CDR2 are SEHNR and FQNEAQ (reference sequence). The CDR3 length is 16 residues. The CDR3: CASSFDSGSGTEELSF. The CDR3 DNA sequence: TGTGCCAGCAGCTTCGACAGCGGGAGTGGGACCGAGGAGCTGTCTTTT.

Concerning this clonotype itself: Because it lacks the conserved phenylalanine or tryptophan at the end, this CDR3 is likely a read error. The rearrangement joins TRBV11-2 to TRBJ2-6; perhaps TRBD1 as D (5 bases). This CDR3 has 16 amino acids. The germline CDR1 and CDR2 sequences are SGHAT and FQNNGV. The CDR3 here is CASSLSSGIRANVLTL. The CDR3 bases are TGCGCCAGTAGCTTATCGTCAGGGATTAGGGCCAACGTCCTGACTCTC.

In the case of this clonotype: This may come from a read error, since a much larger clone is one base off. V is TRBV5-1 and J is TRBJ2-5; 9 positions agree with TRBD1. The CDR3 totals 14 residues. Looked up from germline, CDR1 is SGHRS and CDR2 is YFSETQ. V was clipped by 6 bases and J by 2 bases; unmatched bases: 5. As DNA, the CDR3 is TGCGCCAGCATACTACAGGGGGCGCAAGAGACCCAGTACTTC. The encoded protein is CASILQGAQETQYF.

Comment on this clonotype: A junction end diverges from the germline sequence, so it may reflect a read error. V and J are TRBV11-1 and TRBJ2-2; D perhaps matches TRBD1 (6 bases). CDR1 is SGHAT and CDR2 is FQDESV in the germline V gene (reference sequence). CDR3 size: 13 residues. The CDR3 nucleotides read TGTACCAGCAGCTTTTGGGACACATGGGAGCTGTTTTTT. Its protein is CTSSFWDTWELFF. Full variable domain (remainder filled in from reference TRBV11-1 and TRBJ2-2): EAEVAQSPRYKITEKSQAVAFWCDPISGHATLYWYRQILGQGPELLVQFQDESVVDDSQLPKDRFSAERLKGVDSTLKIQPAELGDSAMYLCTSSFWDTWELFFGEGSRLTVL.

The chain links TRBV6-4 to TRBJ2-2; possibly TRBD1 for D (5 bases). CDR1 and CDR2 from the germline V gene are MRHNA and SNTAGT. There are 13 residues in the CDR3. This chain's CDR3 is CASSAEGARELFF. The CDR3 coding sequence is TGTGCAAGTAGTGCGGAAGGGGCAAGGGAGCTGTTTTTT.

For this clonotype: The junction departs from germline at one end; a sequencing error may be responsible. The rearrangement uses TRBV5-1 and TRBJ2-2, with 7 bases identical to TRBD1. The germline gives CDR1 SGHRS, CDR2 YFSETQ. This CDR3 contains 14 residues. As DNA, the CDR3 is TGCGCCAGCACCGGACAGGACCACACCGAGGAGCTGTTTTTT. Its protein product is CASTGQDHTEELFF. Filled out from reference TRBV5-1 and TRBJ2-2, the complete variable domain reads KAGVTQTPRYLIKTRGQQVTLSCSPISGHRSVSWYQQTPGQGLQFLFEYFSETQRNKGNFPGRFSGRQFSNSRSEMNVSTLELGDSALYLCASTGQDHTEELFFGEGSRLTVL.

A word on this clonotype: One end of the junction fails to match germline, which may point to a read error. This chain links TRBV12-3 or TRBV12-4 with TRBJ2-5; 9 nucleotides agree with TRBD2. This CDR3 comprises 13 residues. CDR3 region: CTSSLAGVEIQYF. The CDR3 coding sequence is TGTACCAGCAGTTTAGCGGGGGTAGAGATCCAGTACTTC.

This clonotype has a count of ten or more. This sequence joins TRBV30 and TRBJ2-3, with D perhaps matching TRBD1 (6 bases). Germline V CDR1 and CDR2: GTSNPN, SVGIG (reference sequence). There are 13 residues in the CDR3. Trimming cost V 2 bases and J 5 bases, with 11 bases left between them. The CDR3 region has the DNA TGTGCCTGGAGTTACCAGGGGAGAGATACGCAGTATTTT. The encoded protein is CAWSYQGRDTQYF.

This chain connects TRBV24-1 to TRBJ1-1; D gene ambiguous. Looked up from germline, CDR1 is KGHDR and CDR2 is SFDVKD. The CDR3 length is 11 residues. Trimming removed 5 bases at V and 6 bases at J, with 6 bases between. CDR3 DNA sequence: TGTGCCACCAGTGCTGGAGCTGAAGCTTTCTTT. This gives the protein CATSAGAEAFF.

Comment on this clonotype: One end of the junction does not line up with germline, which may come from a read error. V usage is TRBV29-1 and J usage is TRBJ2-2, with no clear D. Germline assignment: CDR1 SQVTM and CDR2 ANQGSEA. The CDR3 runs to 15 residues. The chain's CDR3 is CSVGNSSANTWELFF. DNA for the CDR3: TGCAGCGTTGGGAATAGTTCGGCGAACACCTGGGAGCTGTTTTTT.

With regard to this clonotype: The junction differs from germline at one of its ends, possibly a read error. The CDR3 loop is CANSSSGGPASGQETQYF. The CDR3 DNA sequence: TGCGCCAACAGCTCTTCAGGAGGTCCTGCTAGCGGCCAAGAGACCCAGTACTTC. V gene TRBV4-1 combines with J gene TRBJ2-5; 7 bases align to TRBD2. The germline V gene has CDR1 MGHRA and CDR2 YSYEKL. CDR3 length: 18 amino acids.

CDR3 amino acids: CASTWLQGTDGNQPQHF. CDR3 nucleotide sequence: TGTGCCAGCACTTGGCTTCAGGGGACGGATGGCAATCAGCCCCAGCATTTT. J is TRBJ1-5 and V is TRBV6-6; TRBD1 is a possible D gene (6 bases). Between the trimmed V and J ends, which lost 7 bases and 2 bases, there was a span of 21 bases. The CDR3 sequence is 17 residues long. From germline, CDR1 is MNHNY and CDR2 SVGAGI (reference sequence).

The V and J genes are TRBV11-2 and TRBJ2-7, with D perhaps matching TRBD2 (5 bases). The CDR3 has 15 amino acids. V shed 4 bases and J shed 6 bases, with 19 bases lying between them. Looked up from germline, CDR1 is SGHAT and CDR2 is FQNNGV. Written as DNA, the CDR3 is TGTGCCAGCAGCTCCGGACTGCTTTACGTACGCGAGCAGTACTTC. This encodes CASSSGLLYVREQYF.

As concerns this clonotype: One junction end does not reproduce the germline sequence, and a read error may be involved. DNA for the CDR3: TGCAGCTTCGTCAGAGGGGGGGTGAACACTGAAGTTTTCTTT. This translates into CSFVRGGVNTEVFF. The V gene is TRBV29-1, the J gene TRBJ1-1; D is possibly TRBD1 (6 bases). Germline loops: CDR1 SQVTM, CDR2 ANQGSEA. This CDR3 is built from 14 residues.

As concerns this clonotype: Sequence at one end of the junction differs from germline and may be a read error. This chain joins TRBV11-2 and TRBJ2-7, with a tentative D call TRBD2 (5 bases). Germline CDR1 reads SGHAT; CDR2 reads FQNNGV. This CDR3 has 15 amino acids. The CDR3 spells CDSSLGSRPTGEQYF. In DNA, the CDR3 is TGTGACAGCAGTTTGGGATCAAGGCCTACGGGAGAGCAGTACTTC. The entire variable domain, with the rest obtained from reference TRBV11-2 and TRBJ2-7, is as follows: EAGVAQSPRYKIIEKRQSVAFWCNPISGHATLYWYQQILGQGPKLLIQFQNNGVVDDSQLPKDRFSAERLKGVDSTLKIQPAKLEDSAVYLCDSSLGSRPTGEQYFGPGTRLTVT.

Note on this clonotype: A much larger clone differs by one base, so this may be a read error. The chain joins TRBV28 to TRBJ2-7, with D possibly matching TRBD2 (6 bases). This CDR3 region has 15 residues. Germline V gene sequence: CDR1 MDHEN, CDR2 SYDVKM. Deletions cut 6 bases from V and 4 bases from J, with 19 bases between. CDR3 nucleotide sequence: TGTGCCAGCAGCCTAACTAGCAGGAGGGCGTACGAGCAGTACTTC. Translating it yields CASSLTSRRAYEQYF.

About this clonotype itself: A single base separates this from a much larger clone, so it may be a read error. This sequence joins TRBV5-5 and TRBJ2-4, with D perhaps TRBD1 (6 bases). The CDR3 is 13 residues long. CDR1 is SGHKS and CDR2 is YYEKEE in the germline V gene (reference sequence). Deletions cut 5 bases from V and 9 bases from J, with 15 bases between. The CDR3 reads CASRRDLGGIQYF. The DNA for the CDR3 is TGTGCCAGCAGGAGGGATCTAGGGGGCATTCAGTACTTC.

A remark on this clonotype: Germline is not matched at one junction end, which may reflect a read error. The chain is built from TRBV6-5 and TRBJ1-1; D remains unclear. Germline V lookup: CDR1 MNHEY, CDR2 SVGAGI. The CDR3 has 13 residues. This chain's CDR3 is CASSMTLNTEAFF. The DNA of the CDR3 is TGTGCTAGCAGTATGACACTGAACACTGAAGCTTTCTTT.

A word on this clonotype: Mismatch with germline at one junction end may stem from a read error. The chain uses TRBV30 and TRBJ1-1; D is undetermined. Germline CDR1 GTSNPN, CDR2 SVGIG (reference sequence). This CDR3 contains 13 residues. CDR3 bases: TGTGCCTGGAGTGCGGTTAGGAGGACTGTAGCTTTCTTT. Translated, it gives CAWSAVRRTVAFF. Full variable domain (outside the CDR3, taken from reference TRBV30 and TRBJ1-1): SQTIHQWPATLVQPVGSPLSLECTVEGTSNPNLYWYRQAAGRGLQLLFYSVGIGQISSEVPQNLSASRPQDRQFILSSKKLLLSDSGFYLCAWSAVRRTVAFFGQGTRLTVV.

This clonotype was seen only once. The chain links TRBV30 to TRBJ2-4, with 7 bases identical to TRBD2. Unmatched junction bases numbered 9, after V lost 2 bases and J lost 5 bases. Germline V gene data show CDR1 as GTSNPN and CDR2 as SVGIG (reference sequence). CDR3 length: 15 amino acids. The CDR3 sequence: CAWSNRGVTENIQYF. CDR3 sequence (DNA): TGTGCCTGGAGTAACCGGGGGGTAACAGAAAACATTCAGTACTTC.

On this clonotype: One junction end disagrees with the germline gene, perhaps due to a read error. The chain recombines TRBV10-3 with TRBJ2-7; the D gene is possibly TRBD2 (6 bases). CDR1 is ENHRY and CDR2 is SYGVKD in the germline V gene. CDR3 length equals 16 residues. Here the CDR3 reads CAISGGTGGEPYELYF. The DNA of the CDR3 is TGTGCCATCAGCGGAGGGACTGGAGGGGAGCCCTACGAGCTGTACTTC.